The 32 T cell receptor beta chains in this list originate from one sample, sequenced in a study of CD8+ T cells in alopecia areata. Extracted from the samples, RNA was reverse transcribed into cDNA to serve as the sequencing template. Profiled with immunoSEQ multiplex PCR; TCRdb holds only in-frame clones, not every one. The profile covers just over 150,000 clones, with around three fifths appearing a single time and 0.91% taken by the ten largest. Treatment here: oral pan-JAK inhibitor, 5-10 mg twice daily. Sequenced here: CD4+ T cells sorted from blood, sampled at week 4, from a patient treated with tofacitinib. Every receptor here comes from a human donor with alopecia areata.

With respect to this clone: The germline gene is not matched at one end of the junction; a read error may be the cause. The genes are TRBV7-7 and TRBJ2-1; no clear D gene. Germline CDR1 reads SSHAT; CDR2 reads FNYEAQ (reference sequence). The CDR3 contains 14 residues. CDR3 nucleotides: TGTGCTAGCAGTCTAGGCCCCTCCTACAATGAGCAGTTCTTC. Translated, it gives CASSLGPSYNEQFF.

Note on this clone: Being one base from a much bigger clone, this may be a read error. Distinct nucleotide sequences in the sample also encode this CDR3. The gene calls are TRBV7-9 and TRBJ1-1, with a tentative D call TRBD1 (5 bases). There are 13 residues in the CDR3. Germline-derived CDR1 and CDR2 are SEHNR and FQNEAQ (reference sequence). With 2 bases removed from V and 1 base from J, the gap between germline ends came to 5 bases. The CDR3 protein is CASSLQGNTEAFF. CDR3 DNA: TGTGCCAGCAGCTTACAGGGGAACACTGAAGCTTTCTTT.

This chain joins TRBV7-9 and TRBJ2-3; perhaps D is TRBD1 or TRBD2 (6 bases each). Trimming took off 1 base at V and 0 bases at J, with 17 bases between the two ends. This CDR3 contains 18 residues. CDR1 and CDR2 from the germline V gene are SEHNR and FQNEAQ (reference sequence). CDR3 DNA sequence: TGTGCCAGCAGCTTAGTCGTAGGGGGGCTCCCTAGCACAGATACGCAGTATTTT. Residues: CASSLVVGGLPSTDTQYF.

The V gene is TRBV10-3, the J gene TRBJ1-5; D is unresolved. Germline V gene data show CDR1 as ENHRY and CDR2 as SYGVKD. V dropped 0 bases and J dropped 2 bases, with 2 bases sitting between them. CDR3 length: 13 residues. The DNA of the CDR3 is TGTGCCATCAGTGAGTCGGGCAATCAGCCCCAGCATTTT. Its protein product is CAISESGNQPQHF.

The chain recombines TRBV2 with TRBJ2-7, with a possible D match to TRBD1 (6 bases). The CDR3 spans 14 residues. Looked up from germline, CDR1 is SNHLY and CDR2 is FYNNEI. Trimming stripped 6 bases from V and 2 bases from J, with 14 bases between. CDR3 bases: TGTGCCAGCAGGCCCCAGGGGTCTACCTACGAGCAGTACTTC. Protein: CASRPQGSTYEQYF.

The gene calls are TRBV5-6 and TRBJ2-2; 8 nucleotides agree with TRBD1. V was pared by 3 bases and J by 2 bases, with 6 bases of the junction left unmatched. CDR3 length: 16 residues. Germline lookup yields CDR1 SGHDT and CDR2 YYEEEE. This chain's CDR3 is CASSYTGTGNTGELFF. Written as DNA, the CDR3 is TGTGCCAGCAGCTATACTGGGACAGGCAACACCGGGGAGCTGTTTTTT.

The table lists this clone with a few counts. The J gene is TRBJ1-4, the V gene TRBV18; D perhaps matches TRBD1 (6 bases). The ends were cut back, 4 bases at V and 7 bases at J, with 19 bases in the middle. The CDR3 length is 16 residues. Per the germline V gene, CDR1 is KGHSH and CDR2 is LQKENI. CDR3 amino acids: CASSRDASGESEKLFF. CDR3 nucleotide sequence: TGTGCCAGCTCACGTGACGCGTCAGGGGAAAGTGAAAAACTGTTTTTT.

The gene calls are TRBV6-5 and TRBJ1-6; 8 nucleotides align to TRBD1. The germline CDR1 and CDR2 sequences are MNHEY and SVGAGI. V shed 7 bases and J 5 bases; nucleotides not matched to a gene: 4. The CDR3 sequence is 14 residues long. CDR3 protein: CASTWTGHNSPLHF. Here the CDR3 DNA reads TGTGCCAGCACCTGGACAGGGCATAATTCACCCCTCCACTTT.

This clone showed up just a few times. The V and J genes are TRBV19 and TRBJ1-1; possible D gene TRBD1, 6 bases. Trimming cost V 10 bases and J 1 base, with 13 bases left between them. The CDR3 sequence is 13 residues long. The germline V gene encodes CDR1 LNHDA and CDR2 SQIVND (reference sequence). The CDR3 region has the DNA TGTGCCACCCGAGGGGGAGGGAACACTGAAGCTTTCTTT. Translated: CATRGGGNTEAFF.

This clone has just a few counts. CDR3 nucleotide sequence: TGTGCCAGCAGCGGAGCGCCAGGGGTCTCACCCCTCCACTTT. The encoded protein is CASSGAPGVSPLHF. The chain recombines TRBV7-2 with TRBJ1-6, with TRBD1 as a possible D gene (6 bases). The CDR3 consists of 14 residues. Germline loops: CDR1 SGHTA, CDR2 FQGNSA. The V end lost 5 bases, the J end lost 10 bases, and 15 bases lay between the germline ends.

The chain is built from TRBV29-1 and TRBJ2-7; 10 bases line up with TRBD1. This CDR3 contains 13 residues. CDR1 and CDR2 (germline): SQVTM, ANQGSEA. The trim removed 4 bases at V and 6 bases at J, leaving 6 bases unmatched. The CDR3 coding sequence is TGCAGCGTTGCCCTTCGGACAGGGGGCGAGCAGTACTTC. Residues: CSVALRTGGEQYF.

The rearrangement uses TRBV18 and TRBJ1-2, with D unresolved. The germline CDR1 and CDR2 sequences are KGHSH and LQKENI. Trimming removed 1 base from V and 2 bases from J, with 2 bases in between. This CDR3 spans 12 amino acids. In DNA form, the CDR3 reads TGTGCCAGCTCACCACAAAACTATGGCTACACCTTC. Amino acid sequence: CASSPQNYGYTF.

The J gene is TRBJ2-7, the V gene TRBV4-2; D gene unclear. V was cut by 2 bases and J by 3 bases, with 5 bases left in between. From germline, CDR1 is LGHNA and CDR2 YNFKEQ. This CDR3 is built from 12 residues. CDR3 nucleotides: TGTGCCAGCAGCCAAAAAGGCTACGAGCAGTACTTC. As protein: CASSQKGYEQYF.

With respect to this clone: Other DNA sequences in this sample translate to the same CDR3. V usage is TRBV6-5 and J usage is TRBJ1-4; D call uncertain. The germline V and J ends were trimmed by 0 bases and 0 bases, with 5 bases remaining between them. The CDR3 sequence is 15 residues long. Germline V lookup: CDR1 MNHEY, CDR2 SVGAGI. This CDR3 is CASSYSGATNEKLFF. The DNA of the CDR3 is TGTGCCAGCAGTTACTCCGGGGCAACTAATGAAAAACTGTTTTTT.

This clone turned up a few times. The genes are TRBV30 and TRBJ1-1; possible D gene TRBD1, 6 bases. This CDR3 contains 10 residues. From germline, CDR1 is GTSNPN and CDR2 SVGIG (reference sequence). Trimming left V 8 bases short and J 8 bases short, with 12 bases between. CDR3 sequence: CAGGQPEAFF. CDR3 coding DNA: TGTGCCGGTGGACAGCCGGAAGCTTTCTTT.

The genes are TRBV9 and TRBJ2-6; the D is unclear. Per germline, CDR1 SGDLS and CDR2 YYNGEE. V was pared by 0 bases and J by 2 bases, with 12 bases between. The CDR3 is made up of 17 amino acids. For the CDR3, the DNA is TGTGCCAGCAGCGTAGACCTGGGTATCCCTGGGGCCAACGTCCTGACTTTC. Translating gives CASSVDLGIPGANVLTF.

DNA of the CDR3: TGTGCCAGCGACAGGTACAATGAGCAGTTCTTC. Translated: CASDRYNEQFF. The chain links TRBV2 to TRBJ2-1, with a weak D call TRBD1 (6 bases). Germline V gene sequence: CDR1 SNHLY, CDR2 FYNNEI. CDR3 length: 11 amino acids. Trimming removed 8 bases at V and 4 bases at J, with 6 bases between. Variable domain in full (rest from reference TRBV2 and TRBJ2-1): EPEVTQTPSHQVTQMGQEVILRCVPISNHLYFYWYRQILGQKVEFLVSFYNNEISEKSEIFDDQFSVERPDGSNFTLKIRSTKLEDSAMYFCASDRYNEQFFGPGTRLTVL.

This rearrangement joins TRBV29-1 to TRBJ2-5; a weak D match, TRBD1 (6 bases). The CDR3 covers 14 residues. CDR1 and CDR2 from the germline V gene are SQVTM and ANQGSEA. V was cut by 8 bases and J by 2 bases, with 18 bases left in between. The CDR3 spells CSFHGTTSQETQYF. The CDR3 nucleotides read TGCAGCTTCCACGGGACAACGAGTCAAGAGACCCAGTACTTC.

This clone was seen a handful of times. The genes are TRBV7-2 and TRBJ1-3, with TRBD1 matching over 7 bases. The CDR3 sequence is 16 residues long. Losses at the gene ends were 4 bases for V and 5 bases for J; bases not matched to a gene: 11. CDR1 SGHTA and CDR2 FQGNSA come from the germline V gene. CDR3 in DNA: TGTGCCAGCAGCTCTCGGACAGGAGCGGTCAGAAACACCATATATTTT. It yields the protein CASSSRTGAVRNTIYF.

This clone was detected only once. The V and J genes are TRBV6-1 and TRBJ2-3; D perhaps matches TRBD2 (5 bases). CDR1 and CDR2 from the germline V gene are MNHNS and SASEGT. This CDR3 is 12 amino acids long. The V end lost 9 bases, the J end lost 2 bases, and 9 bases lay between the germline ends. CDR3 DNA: TGTGCCAGTAGGGAGTCCACAGATACGCAGTATTTT. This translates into CASRESTDTQYF.

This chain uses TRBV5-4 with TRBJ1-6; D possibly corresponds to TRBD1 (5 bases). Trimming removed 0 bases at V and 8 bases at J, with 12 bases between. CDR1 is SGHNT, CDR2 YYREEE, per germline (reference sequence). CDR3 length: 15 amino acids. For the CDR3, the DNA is TGTGCCAGCAGCTTGGCCGGGGGTCGGGATTCACCCCTCCACTTT. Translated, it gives CASSLAGGRDSPLHF.

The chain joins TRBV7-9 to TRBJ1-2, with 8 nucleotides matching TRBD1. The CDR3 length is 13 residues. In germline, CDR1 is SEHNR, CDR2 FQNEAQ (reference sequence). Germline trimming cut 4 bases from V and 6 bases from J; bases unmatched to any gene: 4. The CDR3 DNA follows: TGTGCCAGCAGCTACGGACAGGGAGATGGCTACACCTTC. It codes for CASSYGQGDGYTF.

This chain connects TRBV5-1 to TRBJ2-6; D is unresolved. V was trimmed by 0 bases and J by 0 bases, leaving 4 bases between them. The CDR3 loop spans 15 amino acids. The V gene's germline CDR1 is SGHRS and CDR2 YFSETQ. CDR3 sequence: CASSLGFSGANVLTF. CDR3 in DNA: TGCGCCAGCAGCTTGGGCTTCTCTGGGGCCAACGTCCTGACTTTC.

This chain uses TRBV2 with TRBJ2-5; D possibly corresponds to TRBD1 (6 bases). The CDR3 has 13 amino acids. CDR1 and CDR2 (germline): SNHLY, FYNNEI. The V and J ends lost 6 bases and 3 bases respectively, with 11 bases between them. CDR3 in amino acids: CASSQGREETQYF. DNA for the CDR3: TGTGCCAGCAGCCAGGGGCGGGAAGAGACCCAGTACTTC. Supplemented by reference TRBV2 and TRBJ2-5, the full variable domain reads EPEVTQTPSHQVTQMGQEVILRCVPISNHLYFYWYRQILGQKVEFLVSFYNNEISEKSEIFDDQFSVERPDGSNFTLKIRSTKLEDSAMYFCASSQGREETQYFGPGTRLLVL.

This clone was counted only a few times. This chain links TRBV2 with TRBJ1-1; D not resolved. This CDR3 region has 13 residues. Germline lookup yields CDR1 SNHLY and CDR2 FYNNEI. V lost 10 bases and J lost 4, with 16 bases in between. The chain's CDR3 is CAITSPGSTEAFF. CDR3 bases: TGTGCCATCACATCCCCGGGATCCACTGAAGCTTTCTTT. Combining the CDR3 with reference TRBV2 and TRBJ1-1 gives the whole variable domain EPEVTQTPSHQVTQMGQEVILRCVPISNHLYFYWYRQILGQKVEFLVSFYNNEISEKSEIFDDQFSVERPDGSNFTLKIRSTKLEDSAMYFCAITSPGSTEAFFGQGTRLTVV.

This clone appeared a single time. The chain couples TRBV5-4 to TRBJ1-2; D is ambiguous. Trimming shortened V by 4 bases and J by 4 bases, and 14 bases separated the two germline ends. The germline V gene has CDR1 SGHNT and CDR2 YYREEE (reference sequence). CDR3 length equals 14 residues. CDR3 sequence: CASSREGGTYGYTF. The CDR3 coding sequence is TGTGCCAGCAGCCGGGAGGGCGGAACCTATGGCTACACCTTC.

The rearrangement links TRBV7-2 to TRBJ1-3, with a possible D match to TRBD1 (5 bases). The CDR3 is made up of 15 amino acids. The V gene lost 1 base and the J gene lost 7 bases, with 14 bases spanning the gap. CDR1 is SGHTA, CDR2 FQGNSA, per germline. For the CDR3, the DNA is TGTGCCAGCAGCTTAGATTCAGGGCGGTCGAACACCATATATTTT. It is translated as CASSLDSGRSNTIYF.

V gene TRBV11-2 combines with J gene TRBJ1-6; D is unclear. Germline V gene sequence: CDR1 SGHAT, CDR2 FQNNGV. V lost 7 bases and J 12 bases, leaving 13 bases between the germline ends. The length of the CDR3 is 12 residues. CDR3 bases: TGTGCCAGCACCTCCACCAGCCTACCCCTCCACTTT. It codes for CASTSTSLPLHF. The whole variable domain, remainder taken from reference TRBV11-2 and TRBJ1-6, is EAGVAQSPRYKIIEKRQSVAFWCNPISGHATLYWYQQILGQGPKLLIQFQNNGVVDDSQLPKDRFSAERLKGVDSTLKIQPAKLEDSAVYLCASTSTSLPLHFGNGTRLTVT.

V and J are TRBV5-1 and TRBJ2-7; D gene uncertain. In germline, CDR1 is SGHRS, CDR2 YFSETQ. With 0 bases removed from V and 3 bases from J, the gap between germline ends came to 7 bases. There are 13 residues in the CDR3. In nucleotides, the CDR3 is TGCGCCAGCAGCTTGGTTCAGGACTACGAGCAGTACTTC. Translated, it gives CASSLVQDYEQYF. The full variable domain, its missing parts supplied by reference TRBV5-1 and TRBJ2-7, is KAGVTQTPRYLIKTRGQQVTLSCSPISGHRSVSWYQQTPGQGLQFLFEYFSETQRNKGNFPGRFSGRQFSNSRSEMNVSTLELGDSALYLCASSLVQDYEQYFGPGTRLTVT.

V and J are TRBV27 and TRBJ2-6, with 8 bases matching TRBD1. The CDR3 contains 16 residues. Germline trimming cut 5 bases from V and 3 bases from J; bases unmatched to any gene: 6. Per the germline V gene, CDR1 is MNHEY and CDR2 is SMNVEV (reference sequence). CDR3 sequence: CASSPTGVGGANVLTF. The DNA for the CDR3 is TGTGCCAGCAGTCCGACAGGGGTCGGTGGGGCCAACGTCCTGACTTTC.

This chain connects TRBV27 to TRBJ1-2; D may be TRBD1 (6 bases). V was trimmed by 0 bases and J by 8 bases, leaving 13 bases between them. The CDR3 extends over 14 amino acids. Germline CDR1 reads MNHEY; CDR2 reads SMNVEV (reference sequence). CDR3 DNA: TGTGCCAGCAGTTTATCAGGCAGGGGAGGCGGCTACACCTTC. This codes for CASSLSGRGGGYTF.

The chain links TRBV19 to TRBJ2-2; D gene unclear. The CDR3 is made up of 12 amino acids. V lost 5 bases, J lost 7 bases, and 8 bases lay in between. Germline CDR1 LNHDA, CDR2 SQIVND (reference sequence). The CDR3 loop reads CASSSYSGELFF. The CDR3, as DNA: TGTGCCAGTAGTTCTTACAGCGGGGAGCTGTTTTTT.